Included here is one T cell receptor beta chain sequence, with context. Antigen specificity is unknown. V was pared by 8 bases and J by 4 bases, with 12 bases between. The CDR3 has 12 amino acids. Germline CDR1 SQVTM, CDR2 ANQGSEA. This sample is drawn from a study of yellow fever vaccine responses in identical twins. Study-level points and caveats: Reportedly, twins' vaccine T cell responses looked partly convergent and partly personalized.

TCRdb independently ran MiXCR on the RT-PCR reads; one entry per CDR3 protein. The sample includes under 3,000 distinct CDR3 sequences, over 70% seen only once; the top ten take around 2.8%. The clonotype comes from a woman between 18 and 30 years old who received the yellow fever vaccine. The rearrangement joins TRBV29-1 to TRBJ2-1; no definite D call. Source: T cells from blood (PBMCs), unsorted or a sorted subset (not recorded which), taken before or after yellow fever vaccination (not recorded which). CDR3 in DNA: TGCAGCTTGAAGGTCGGATACAATGAGCAGTTCTTC. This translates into CSLKVGYNEQFF.